The 9 T cell receptor beta chains listed next were all sequenced from one sample in a study of cytomegalovirus exposure and HLA in healthy donors. The PCR used 60 Vbeta and 13 Jbeta primers. Measured with immunoSEQ multiplex PCR; TCRdb has only the in-frame clones, and not every one. The sample consists of 30,000 to 40,000 clones, 84% of them appearing once. The sample was PBMCs. The source is a woman aged 18-35 years in good health and CMV-seronegative.

The chain is built from TRBV2 and TRBJ1-1; D is undetermined. V was clipped by 8 bases and J by 5 bases, with 18 bases between them. The CDR3 loop spans 14 amino acids. Germline CDR1 SNHLY, CDR2 FYNNEI. Here the CDR3 DNA reads TGTGCCAGCTGGGAAGGGCGAGGAAGAACTGAAGCTTTCTTT. Encoded protein: CASWEGRGRTEAFF. The whole variable domain, remainder taken from reference TRBV2 and TRBJ1-1, is EPEVTQTPSHQVTQMGQEVILRCVPISNHLYFYWYRQILGQKVEFLVSFYNNEISEKSEIFDDQFSVERPDGSNFTLKIRSTKLEDSAMYFCASWEGRGRTEAFFGQGTRLTVV.

The V call is TRBV15, the J call TRBJ1-4, with D unresolved. Trimming pared 5 bases from V and 4 bases from J, leaving 11 bases between. The CDR3 consists of 14 residues. The V gene's germline CDR1 is LNHNV and CDR2 YYDKDF (reference sequence). In DNA form, the CDR3 reads TGTGCCACCAGCGCCGACACCCTTAATGAAAAACTGTTTTTT. Protein product: CATSADTLNEKLFF.

This rearrangement joins TRBV18 to TRBJ2-7, with 8 bases identical to TRBD1. Germline CDR1 and CDR2: KGHSH and LQKENI. The CDR3 extends over 15 amino acids. With V trimmed by 5 bases and J by 1 base, 7 bases remained unmatched. The CDR3 nucleotides read TGTGCCAGCTCAGCCGGGACAGGAGATTCCTACGAGCAGTACTTC. Its protein is CASSAGTGDSYEQYF.

The rearrangement links TRBV29-1 to TRBJ2-7; 12 bases line up with TRBD2. The CDR3 spans 13 residues. Germline CDR1 reads SQVTM; CDR2 reads ANQGSEA. The ends lost 7 bases at V and 5 bases at J; junction bases unmatched: 6. The CDR3 nucleotides read TGCAGCGGGTCACTAGCGGGGGGCAACGAGCAGTACTTC. Protein sequence: CSGSLAGGNEQYF.

This chain joins TRBV28 and TRBJ2-1; D is perhaps TRBD2 (5 bases). CDR3 length: 16 residues. Per germline, CDR1 MDHEN and CDR2 SYDVKM. The V gene lost 2 bases and the J gene lost 0 bases, with 11 bases spanning the gap. The CDR3 loop is CASSLASPSSYNEQFF. CDR3 coding DNA: TGTGCCAGCAGTTTAGCTAGCCCGAGCTCCTACAATGAGCAGTTCTTC.

The chain carries TRBV19 and TRBJ1-1; D is perhaps TRBD1 (6 bases). CDR1 and CDR2 (germline): LNHDA, SQIVND (reference sequence). The V and J ends lost 9 bases and 0 bases respectively, with 17 bases between them. This CDR3 has 15 residues. CDR3 DNA sequence: TGTGCCAGCGTTCGGGGGGCCTCCATGAACACTGAAGCTTTCTTT. This gives the protein CASVRGASMNTEAFF.

The genes are TRBV11-2 and TRBJ1-1, with TRBD1 matching 7 bases. V shed 0 bases, J shed 3 bases, and the junction held 1 base outside the gene matches. This CDR3 is built from 14 residues. Germline V lookup: CDR1 SGHAT, CDR2 FQNNGV. CDR3 sequence: CASSLDGTDTEAFF. CDR3 nucleotide sequence: TGTGCCAGCAGCTTAGATGGGACAGACACTGAAGCTTTCTTT.

J is TRBJ2-5 and V is TRBV2, with 8 bases lining up with TRBD2. The DNA matches TRBJ2-7 better at its end, which makes the J call doubtful. Germline CDR1 SNHLY, CDR2 FYNNEI. There are 15 residues in the CDR3. The CDR3 sequence is CASSDLAGRSYEQYF. Written as DNA, the CDR3 is TGTGCCAGCAGTGACTTAGCGGGGAGATCCTACGAGCAGTACTTC.

The chain joins TRBV4-3 to TRBJ1-5; 8 positions match TRBD1. The V gene's germline CDR1 is LGHNA and CDR2 YSLEER. The CDR3 consists of 17 residues. Trimming cost V 2 bases and J 4 bases; bases outside gene matches: 10. The CDR3: CASSQKSDRDGNQPQHF. CDR3 nucleotide sequence: TGCGCCAGCAGCCAAAAATCGGACAGGGATGGAAATCAGCCCCAGCATTTT.